This T cell receptor beta chain was captured by sequencing in a study of blood T cell repertoires in COVID-19. Study-level background: T cells, B-cell-depleted T cells, or PBMCs provided the cDNA or gDNA that served as material.

Study processing details: Amplification of reference gene primers provided the estimated nucleated cell counts. Profiling relied on immunoSEQ multiplex PCR, and the TCRdb table lists in-frame clones only, not all of them. V and J calls and clone size are given by that table; D and trimming were obtained from the DNA. The top ten clones hold roughly 4.1% of a sample with more than 90,000 clones, 81% of them seen once. After removal of 4 bases from V and 2 bases from J, the junction contained 6 bases not matched to a gene. Germline-derived CDR1 and CDR2 are SGDLS and YYNGEE. The CDR3 totals 16 residues.

The rearrangement links TRBV9 to TRBJ2-3; TRBD2 matches 11 bases. This sequence was found in a man aged 55 to 69 with acute or convalescent COVID-19. Sequenced material: peripheral blood. CDR3 DNA sequence: TGTGCCAGCAGCCCAGGGACTAGCGGCTTCACAGATACGCAGTATTTT. Its translation is CASSPGTSGFTDTQYF.